This TCR beta chain comes out of a study of early T cells in non-severe SARS-CoV-2 infection (dated by TCRdb to about 2021). Concerning the study at large: Bulk RNA from unsorted whole blood was used for TCR sequencing, so alpha and beta chains could not be paired.

The study was a case-control design nested within a healthcare worker cohort in London, UK, with weekly nasopharyngeal swab PCR tests and blood sampling. Healthcare workers were recruited between 23 and 31 March 2020, during the week of the UK lockdown, and were followed weekly for up to about 15 weeks. The germline V gene (reference sequence) yields DFQATT for CDR1 and SNEGSKA for CDR2. Trimmed from V: 0 bases; trimmed from J: 10 bases; junction bases lacking a gene match: 7. There are 15 amino acids in the CDR3, from cysteine to phenylalanine inclusive. CDR3 DNA is the only sequence kept; it has 45 bases, read in frame from the first base. The library was obtained by 5' RACE. TCRdb records NextSeq 500 as the sequencer. In the TCR library protocol, unique molecular identifiers were attached to individual cDNA molecules to correct for PCR bias and sequencing error. Both TCR alpha and beta chains were sequenced, and tight co-correlation was observed between alpha and beta sequence abundances in each sample. Turning to the authors' computational methods: Decombinator V4 was used to annotate TCR sequences for V gene, J gene and CDR3. TCRs were defined as expanded if a significant change between any two time points was detected under a Poisson model with p below 0.0001. Abundances of TCRs were expressed as counts per million after normalisation to the total number of TCRs sequenced in each sample. TRAV1-2 paired with TRAJ12, TRAJ20 or TRAJ33 defined MAIT TCRs, while TRAV10 paired with TRAJ18 defined iNKT TCRs. VDJdb, accessed 1 November 2021, was searched for CMV, EBV and SARS-CoV-2 annotated TCRs, excluding TCRs annotated for multiple antigens. TCRdb applied fastp at Q25 and MiXCR to the public reads, then kept only in-frame beta chains. Rows with a matching CDR3 protein are joined into one entry that keeps the most common DNA and genes. Here the V and J calls rest on TCRdb's processing, not on the authors' analysis. Here the sample has tens of thousands of distinct CDR3 sequences; 8% to 9.5% occur a single time. The ten most abundant clones make up about 13% of the sample.

This clonotype appeared many times. Its binding antigen is unknown. Base qualities are not at hand, and no much larger clone is one base apart. General findings and caveats noted by the study authors: Matching against VDJdb was skewed toward anti-spike CD8 responses, likely underestimated virus-specific expansions, and missed private and CD4 specificities.

The TCR originated in an adult who was a healthcare worker with PCR-confirmed SARS-CoV-2 infection or an uninfected control (not recorded which). The specimen was whole blood. The sequence joins TRBV20-1 to TRBJ2-1; TRBD2 agrees with 12 junctional bases. The sequenced DNA is TGCAGTGCTAGAGATCCTAGCGGGGGGGACAGGGAGCAGTTCTTC. The translation is CSARDPSGGDREQFF.